This entry lists 27 T cell receptor beta chains sequenced from one sample in a study of T cell responses to AZD1222 COVID-19 vaccine. Sequenced by immunoSEQ multiplex PCR; TCRdb stores in-frame clones only, minus some. The table has under 110,000 clones, around 87% seen once. The sample in question was peripheral blood, obtained 28 days after the second AZD1222 dose. The origin of the receptors is an adult who received the AZD1222 COVID-19 vaccine.

The rearrangement links TRBV10-3 to TRBJ1-5; 10 bases match TRBD1. J lost 2 bases, V lost 6 bases, and 4 bases had no gene match. Looked up from germline, CDR1 is ENHRY and CDR2 is SYGVKD. This CDR3 is 15 amino acids long. CDR3 protein: CAISKGTGGNQPQHF. The CDR3 nucleotides read TGTGCCATCAGCAAAGGGACAGGGGGCAATCAGCCCCAGCATTTT.

This chain joins TRBV12-3 or TRBV12-4 and TRBJ2-7, with D tentatively TRBD2 (6 bases). This CDR3 spans 13 amino acids. Trimming cost V 0 bases and J 8 bases, with 11 bases left between them. The CDR3 nucleotides read TGTGCCAGCAGTTTAGCCACCGGGAGACAGCAGTACTTC. It is translated as CASSLATGRQQYF.

This clone showed up just once. This chain links TRBV5-1 with TRBJ2-1; possibly TRBD2 for D (6 bases). The length of the CDR3 is 17 residues. Germline V gene lookup returns CDR1 SGHRS and CDR2 YFSETQ. V lost 0 bases, J lost 0 bases, and 13 bases lay in between. The CDR3 protein is CASSLEVAASSYNEQFF. CDR3 DNA: TGCGCCAGCAGCTTGGAGGTAGCGGCGAGCTCCTACAATGAGCAGTTCTTC.

CDR3: CASRPTATNEKLFF. DNA of the CDR3: TGTGCCAGTAGGCCTACAGCAACTAATGAAAAACTGTTTTTT. This sequence joins TRBV19 and TRBJ1-4; D is ambiguous. Trimming stripped 6 bases from V and 0 bases from J, with 8 bases between. Per germline, CDR1 LNHDA and CDR2 SQIVND (reference sequence). The CDR3 runs 14 residues.

This chain uses TRBV7-9 with TRBJ1-5; weak D call: TRBD1 (6 bases). Trimming took off 1 base at V and 2 bases at J, with 12 bases between the two ends. The CDR3 runs to 16 residues. The germline V gene encodes CDR1 SEHNR and CDR2 FQNEAQ (reference sequence). The CDR3 nucleotides read TGTGCCAGCAGCTTAGAAAGGGGGGCTGGCAATCAGCCCCAGCATTTT. Its protein product is CASSLERGAGNQPQHF.

The chain employs TRBV19 and TRBJ2-7; maybe TRBD1 (6 bases). The V gene lost 10 bases and the J gene lost 3 bases, with 13 bases spanning the gap. This CDR3 has 12 amino acids. From germline, CDR1 is LNHDA and CDR2 SQIVND (reference sequence). CDR3 sequence reads: CATQGPRYEQYF. CDR3 DNA sequence: TGTGCCACCCAGGGGCCCCGCTACGAGCAGTACTTC.

The chain carries TRBV29-1 and TRBJ2-3, with 8 bases identical to TRBD2. Germline CDR1 is SQVTM and CDR2 is ANQGSEA. The trim removed 3 bases at V and 4 bases at J, leaving 3 bases unmatched. CDR3 length: 13 amino acids. The DNA of the CDR3 is TGCAGCGTTGATCGGGGGGGGCCAGATACGCAGTATTTT. Residues: CSVDRGGPDTQYF.

This chain uses TRBV2 with TRBJ1-1, with no clear D. The V end lost 3 bases, the J end lost 7 bases, and 9 bases lay between the germline ends. Germline CDR1 is SNHLY and CDR2 is FYNNEI. This CDR3 has 12 amino acids. CDR3 sequence: CASSERGIEAFF. In nucleotides, the CDR3 is TGTGCCAGCAGTGAGCGGGGTATTGAAGCTTTCTTT.

The chain couples TRBV18 to TRBJ2-2; D is unclear. The CDR3 spans 14 residues. V was shortened by 2 bases and J by 1 base, with 5 bases between the two germline ends. Germline-derived CDR1 and CDR2 are KGHSH and LQKENI. The CDR3 DNA reads as TGTGCCAGCTCACCAGGTGGGAACACCGGGGAGCTGTTTTTT. This encodes CASSPGGNTGELFF.

The V and J genes are TRBV5-1 and TRBJ1-1; 7 bases map to TRBD1. The CDR3 consists of 15 residues. Germline V lookup: CDR1 SGHRS, CDR2 YFSETQ. V lost 0 bases and J lost 7; bases outside the gene matches: 9. CDR3 amino acids: CASSLAPKGAGEAFF. For the CDR3, the DNA is TGCGCCAGCAGCTTGGCCCCGAAGGGGGCGGGTGAAGCTTTCTTT.

V gene TRBV27 combines with J gene TRBJ1-3; D unresolved. The germline gives CDR1 MNHEY, CDR2 SMNVEV (reference sequence). There are 16 residues in the CDR3. Deletions cut 0 bases from V and 3 bases from J, with 12 bases between. In DNA form, the CDR3 reads TGTGCCAGCAGTTTATCGCCCGGCAGAGGTGGAAACACCATATATTTT. This codes for CASSLSPGRGGNTIYF.

The gene calls are TRBV6-1 and TRBJ2-3; possibly TRBD1 for D (5 bases). CDR1 is MNHNS, CDR2 SASEGT, per germline. Trimming pared 2 bases from V and 2 bases from J, leaving 11 bases between. The CDR3 length is 15 residues. As DNA, the CDR3 is TGTGCCAGCAGTGAATTACCAGGGCCCACAGATACGCAGTATTTT. Protein product: CASSELPGPTDTQYF.

This chain links TRBV28 with TRBJ1-6; 9 bases fit TRBD1. The trim removed 10 bases at V and 9 bases at J, leaving 4 bases unmatched. The CDR3 is made up of 12 amino acids. CDR1 is MDHEN, CDR2 SYDVKM, per germline. CDR3: CATGQGSSPLHF. DNA of the CDR3: TGTGCCACAGGACAGGGGAGTTCACCCCTCCACTTT.

The chain couples TRBV11-2 to TRBJ1-2; D call uncertain. There are 15 residues in the CDR3. CDR1 and CDR2 from the germline V gene are SGHAT and FQNNGV. Trimming shortened V by 0 bases and J by 6 bases, and 14 bases separated the two germline ends. CDR3 nucleotides: TGTGCCAGCAGCTTAGATGTGTCCGAGGCGGATGGCTACACCTTC. It is translated as CASSLDVSEADGYTF.

The V call is TRBV3-1 (or the pseudogene TRBV3-2), the J call TRBJ1-4; 7 bases match TRBD1. The CDR3 is 15 amino acids. J lost 8 bases, V lost 1 base, and 7 bases had no gene match. Per the germline V gene, CDR1 is LGHDT and CDR2 is YNNKEL (reference sequence). CDR3 loop: CASSQAGQVGEKLFF. In DNA, the CDR3 is TGTGCCAGCAGCCAAGCAGGACAGGTGGGGGAAAAACTGTTTTTT.

The V and J genes are TRBV27 and TRBJ2-2; 7 bases agree with TRBD1. The V and J ends lost 10 bases and 5 bases, in that order; junction bases with no gene match: 10. The V gene's germline CDR1 is MNHEY and CDR2 SMNVEV (reference sequence). The CDR3 sequence is 14 residues long. The DNA of the CDR3 is TGTGCCACCCGTCGACAGGGTATGACCGGGGAGCTGTTTTTT. Translation: CATRRQGMTGELFF.

The chain joins TRBV7-2 to TRBJ1-2, with a tentative D call TRBD1 (6 bases). CDR3 length: 16 amino acids. Germline CDR1 and CDR2: SGHTA and FQGNSA. Trimming took off 3 bases at V and 1 base at J, with 15 bases between the two ends. CDR3 protein: CASSFDRPGRNYGYTF. As DNA, the CDR3 is TGTGCCAGCAGCTTTGACAGGCCAGGGCGTAACTATGGCTACACCTTC.

The rearrangement links TRBV18 to TRBJ2-7; weak D call: TRBD2 (5 bases). This CDR3 spans 13 amino acids. CDR1 and CDR2 from the germline V gene are KGHSH and LQKENI. V was cut by 6 bases and J by 6 bases, with 15 bases left in between. In DNA, the CDR3 is TGTGCCAGCTCTAGAGGGAGTCCCGGCGAGCAGTACTTC. The encoded protein is CASSRGSPGEQYF.

The chain links TRBV6-1 to TRBJ1-4; D gene uncertain. This CDR3 comprises 14 residues. Trimming stripped 1 base from V and 8 bases from J, with 11 bases between. CDR1 MNHNS and CDR2 SASEGT come from the germline V gene. The CDR3 here is CASSEVGFREKLFF. The DNA for the CDR3 is TGTGCCAGCAGTGAAGTAGGGTTTCGGGAAAAACTGTTTTTT.

The rearrangement uses TRBV4-1 and TRBJ2-1; a possible D gene is TRBD2 (5 bases). Trimming stripped 3 bases from V and 9 bases from J, with 15 bases between. There are 14 residues in the CDR3. Germline CDR1 MGHRA, CDR2 YSYEKL. The CDR3 loop is CASSQRLAEGEQFF. The CDR3 DNA follows: TGCGCCAGCAGCCAGAGACTGGCCGAGGGTGAGCAGTTCTTC.

This chain connects TRBV6-5 to TRBJ2-2, with D unclear. Germline values: CDR1 MNHEY, CDR2 SVGAGI. V was clipped by 0 bases and J by 7 bases, with 15 bases between them. The CDR3 sequence is 16 residues long. The CDR3 sequence is CASSYSGPQGIGELFF. In DNA, the CDR3 is TGTGCCAGCAGTTACTCAGGTCCCCAAGGAATCGGGGAGCTGTTTTTT.

The V gene is TRBV6-1, the J gene TRBJ2-1; D is unclear. The germline gives CDR1 MNHNS, CDR2 SASEGT. This CDR3 spans 15 amino acids. Between the trimmed V and J ends, which lost 3 bases and 0 bases, there was a span of 9 bases. CDR3 in amino acids: CASSDRPSSYNEQFF. In DNA form, the CDR3 reads TGTGCCAGCAGTGACAGGCCTAGCTCCTACAATGAGCAGTTCTTC.

The chain combines TRBV5-1 with TRBJ1-3, with D unclear. V gave up 0 bases and J gave up 0 bases, with 16 bases separating them. From germline, CDR1 is SGHRS and CDR2 YFSETQ. The CDR3 has 18 residues. CDR3 in amino acids: CASSLGAMSGHSGNTIYF. The CDR3 region has the DNA TGCGCCAGCAGCTTGGGAGCTATGTCGGGTCACTCTGGAAACACCATATATTTT.

The gene calls are TRBV6-2 or TRBV6-3 and TRBJ2-3, with D possibly being TRBD2 (6 bases). V lost 3 bases and J 5 bases, leaving 15 bases between the germline ends. Germline V gives CDR1 MNHEY, CDR2 SVGEGT. CDR3 length: 15 amino acids. The CDR3 loop reads CASSYRPGDRDTQYF. The CDR3, as DNA: TGTGCCAGCAGTTATAGGCCGGGAGATAGAGATACGCAGTATTTT.

This chain uses TRBV25-1 with TRBJ1-6, with 8 bases lining up with TRBD1. The germline V gene has CDR1 MGHDK and CDR2 SYGVNS. V was clipped by 5 bases and J by 5 bases; unmatched bases: 5. The CDR3 length is 15 residues. The CDR3 reads CASSQGALNNSPLHF. In nucleotides, the CDR3 is TGTGCCAGCAGTCAGGGGGCCCTAAATAATTCACCCCTCCACTTT.

As for this clone: A read error may produce the germline difference seen at one junction end. This chain uses TRBV5-1 with TRBJ1-1; TRBD1 matches 7 bases. Germline CDR1 reads SGHRS; CDR2 reads YFSETQ. The CDR3 runs 15 residues. The CDR3 here is CASSLGQGFNIEAFF. The CDR3 DNA is TGCGCCAGCAGCTTGGGACAGGGTTTTAACATTGAAGCTTTCTTT.

The J gene is TRBJ2-7, the V gene TRBV5-5; D not certain. The CDR3 runs 13 residues. V lost 4 bases and J 5 bases, leaving 13 bases between the germline ends. The germline gives CDR1 SGHKS, CDR2 YYEKEE (reference sequence). CDR3 sequence reads: CASSRLVFHEQYF. CDR3 nucleotide sequence: TGTGCCAGCAGCCGACTTGTATTTCACGAGCAGTACTTC.